This T cell receptor beta chain was recorded in a study of tumor and adjacent non-tumor tissue in lung cancer. Study context: Patients comprised eleven to twelve adenocarcinoma, 2 squamous cell carcinoma and 1 small cell lung cancer. Approximately 4.2 million productive TCRbeta reads were obtained per sample on average. Aged roughly 30 to 85 years, patients included 10 men and roughly 5 women with stage I to III disease.

RNA was extracted from bulk tissue without any cell sorting. More than 3 cm separated this lung sample from the edge of the tumor. Three rounds of nested PCR, following a modified ARM-PCR protocol, produced the TCRbeta library. TCRdb recomputed calls from the multiplex PCR reads with MiXCR, one row per CDR3 protein. The data show 100,000 or so distinct CDR3 sequences, roughly 60% seen once. This clonotype has just one count. What it binds is unknown. Study-wide results and caveats: Top 100 clones took a larger repertoire share in normal lung.

Germline CDR1 is LGHNA and CDR2 is YNFKEQ. CDR3 length: 14 amino acids. V was cut by 7 bases and J by 7 bases, with 18 bases left in between. The genes are TRBV4-2 and TRBJ2-3; D is ambiguous. Sample: distant non-tumor lung tissue. This sequence was found in a man aged 25 to 40 with non-small cell lung cancer. Here the CDR3 DNA reads TGTGCCAGCATCGACACGGTGGCGGTTAATACGCAGTATTTT. Protein: CASIDTVAVNTQYF.